This T cell receptor beta chain was documented in a study of blood T cell repertoires in COVID-19. Looking at the study overall: Italy, Spain and the United States were the sources of the convalescent and acute COVID-19 samples.

Original analysis: Reference gene primer amplification yielded estimated nucleated cell counts. Produced via immunoSEQ multiplex PCR; TCRdb's table is partial and in-frame only. For V, J and clone size, that table is used; D and trimming come from the DNA. The sample holds about 99,000 clones, approximately 89% seen once. Trimming at V came to 9 bases and at J to 4 bases, leaving 17 bases not matched to a gene. This CDR3 is 16 amino acids long. CDR1 is MDHEN, CDR2 SYDVKM, per germline. The TCR comes from a woman at least 80 years old in a cohort sampled during active COVID-19. The chain has TRBV28 and TRBJ2-7; 8 bases map to TRBD2. The source material was peripheral blood. The CDR3 DNA follows: TGTGCCAGTAAACCCGGGACATGGGGGACTAGTTACGAGCAGTACTTC. Its translation: CASKPGTWGTSYEQYF.